This entry lists 20 T cell receptor beta chains sequenced from one sample in a study of human T cells and chemical hapten exposure. Time point specified: patch test 3, about 24 weeks after DPC sensitization. Treatment of the sample: therapeutic diphenylcyclopropenone sensitization with weekly scalp DPC. TCRdb used MiXCR to reprocess the RACE reads, holding one entry per CDR3 protein. The sample consists of some 180,000 distinct CDR3 sequences, 20% to 25% of them appearing once. The material was whole blood, obtained in connection with sensitization to the hapten diphenylcyclopropenone (DPC). Every receptor here comes from a middle-aged woman with alopecia areata. Some clones in this sample may be carry-over from other donors' samples.

The chain uses TRBV12-3 or TRBV12-4 and TRBJ1-1, with 8 bases fitting TRBD1. With V trimmed by 7 bases and J by 1 base, 5 bases remained unmatched. The CDR3 is 14 amino acids. The CDR3 nucleotides are TGTGCCAGCATCAGAACAGGGGGGAACACTGAAGCTTTCTTT. As protein: CASIRTGGNTEAFF.

The chain carries TRBV7-2 and TRBJ2-1, with TRBD2 identical over 8 bases. Trimming took 5 bases from V and 4 from J; bases not matched to a gene: 7. Germline V gives CDR1 SGHTA, CDR2 FQGNSA. The CDR3 is 15 residues long. DNA of the CDR3: TGTGCCAGCAGCCCCAGGCCTAGCGGGTACAATGAGCAGTTCTTC. Its protein is CASSPRPSGYNEQFF.

This sequence joins TRBV7-8 and TRBJ2-1, with D unclear. With 5 bases removed from V and 12 bases from J, the gap between germline ends came to 14 bases. The CDR3 runs to 12 residues. Per germline, CDR1 SGHVS and CDR2 FQNEAQ. In nucleotides, the CDR3 is TGTGCCAGCAGCCCGCTTCGATTTGTGCAGTTCTTC. As protein: CASSPLRFVQFF.

The chain combines TRBV6-1 with TRBJ2-1, with D perhaps TRBD1 (6 bases). From germline, CDR1 is MNHNS and CDR2 SASEGT. Trimming took 2 bases from V and 12 from J, leaving 8 bases between them. There are 11 residues in the CDR3. CDR3 sequence reads: CASSERGSQFF. As DNA, the CDR3 is TGTGCCAGCAGTGAAAGGGGGTCGCAGTTCTTC.

This clonotype appeared a few times. V and J are TRBV29-1 and TRBJ2-5; D not resolved. This CDR3 region has 12 residues. Germline CDR1 SQVTM, CDR2 ANQGSEA. Trimming removed 3 bases from V and 5 bases from J, with 10 bases in between. CDR3 coding DNA: TGCAGCGTTGAGAAAGGGTGGGAGACCCAGTACTTC. Translating gives CSVEKGWETQYF.

The chain links TRBV21-1 to TRBJ2-4. TRBV21-1 is a pseudogene locus. This CDR3 region has 15 residues. CDR3 protein: CAMNNAELAKNIQYF. The CDR3, as DNA: TGTGCCATGAACAACGCCGAACTAGCCAAAAACATTCAGTACTTC.

This sequence joins TRBV7-8 and TRBJ2-7, with D hard to call. The CDR3 is made up of 14 amino acids. Germline V gene data show CDR1 as SGHVS and CDR2 as FQNEAQ. With 0 bases removed from V and 5 bases from J, the gap between germline ends came to 11 bases. The CDR3 DNA reads as TGTGCCAGCAGCTTAGCGCAGTTAAGGGACGAGCAGTACTTC. It codes for CASSLAQLRDEQYF.

For the CDR3, the DNA is TGCGCCAGCAGCCGTGGCGACAGGGGCGCGGGCACAGATACGCAGTATTTT. Its protein is CASSRGDRGAGTDTQYF. This rearrangement joins TRBV4-3 to TRBJ2-3, with TRBD1 identical over 8 bases. With V trimmed by 4 bases and J by 1 base, 10 bases remained unmatched. The CDR3 is 17 amino acids. Germline-derived CDR1 and CDR2 are LGHNA and YSLEER.

The sample holds a few counts of this clonotype. This chain uses TRBV6-4 with TRBJ1-2, with TRBD1 as a possible D gene (5 bases). Germline assignment: CDR1 MRHNA and CDR2 SNTAGT. Trimming took off 6 bases at V and 0 bases at J, with 8 bases between the two ends. The CDR3 extends over 13 amino acids. The CDR3 is CASSRDPNYGYTF. CDR3 DNA sequence: TGTGCCAGCAGCCGGGACCCTAACTATGGCTACACCTTC.

V and J are TRBV6-5 and TRBJ2-2; the D call may be TRBD1 or TRBD2 (5 bases each). The CDR3 totals 14 residues. CDR1 and CDR2 (germline): MNHEY, SVGAGI. V lost 6 bases to trimming and J lost 1 base, with 9 bases between them. DNA for the CDR3: TGTGCCAGCAGACGAGGGGAGAACACCGGGGAGCTGTTTTTT. It is translated as CASRRGENTGELFF.

This clonotype was detected a few times. The chain combines TRBV29-1 with TRBJ1-2; D perhaps matches TRBD1 (5 bases). This CDR3 has 17 residues. Germline V CDR1 and CDR2: SQVTM, ANQGSEA. Trimming took off 5 bases at V and 4 bases at J, with 26 bases between the two ends. CDR3 in amino acids: CSVFTDSTATEIYGYTF. The DNA of the CDR3 is TGCAGCGTTTTCACCGACAGTACCGCCACCGAAATCTATGGCTACACCTTC.

CDR3 residues: CASKLSSGTGELFF. The CDR3 nucleotides are TGTGCCAGCAAGCTTTCTAGCGGCACCGGGGAGCTGTTTTTT. The chain couples TRBV12-3 or TRBV12-4 to TRBJ2-2; 7 bases line up with TRBD2. J lost 4 bases, V lost 7 bases, and 6 bases had no gene match. The CDR3 is 14 residues long.

Of note for this clonotype: At one end the junction does not follow the germline gene, possibly because of a read error. The chain carries TRBV4-3 and TRBJ2-3; TRBD2 matches at 8 bases. Germline V gene lookup returns CDR1 LGHNA and CDR2 YSLEER. The CDR3 runs to 16 residues. In DNA, the CDR3 is TGTGCCAGCAGCCTACCCTTAACGGGAGGGCAAGATACGCAGTATTTT. Translated, it gives CASSLPLTGGQDTQYF.

The rearrangement uses TRBV24-1 and TRBJ2-1; 11 bases fit TRBD1. V shed 1 base and J 9 bases; nucleotides not matched to a gene: 4. There are 15 residues in the CDR3. From germline, CDR1 is KGHDR and CDR2 SFDVKD. The CDR3, as DNA: TGTGCCACCAGTGATTTTGGACAGGGGGCCGGTGAGCAGTTCTTC. Translated, it gives CATSDFGQGAGEQFF.

This clonotype was seen a few times. The chain links TRBV6-5 to TRBJ1-1; D is uncertain. The CDR3 has 14 amino acids. CDR1 is MNHEY, CDR2 SVGAGI, per germline. V lost 3 bases, J lost 1 base, and 9 bases lay in between. The CDR3: CASSYGLTNTEAFF. CDR3 sequence (DNA): TGTGCCAGCAGTTATGGACTGACGAACACTGAAGCTTTCTTT.

CDR3 residues: CSAPRLAGGPYNEQFF. The CDR3 DNA follows: TGCAGTGCTCCACGACTAGCGGGAGGGCCCTACAATGAGCAGTTCTTC. The gene calls are TRBV20-1 and TRBJ2-1; TRBD2 matches at 14 bases. Germline CDR1 DFQATT, CDR2 SNEGSKA (reference sequence). Losses at the gene ends were 5 bases for V and 2 bases for J; bases not matched to a gene: 5. This CDR3 is 16 amino acids long.

This clonotype occurred a few times. The chain couples TRBV18 to TRBJ2-2; D is perhaps TRBD2 (5 bases). The V gene lost 2 bases and the J gene lost 6 bases, with 13 bases spanning the gap. The germline CDR1 and CDR2 sequences are KGHSH and LQKENI. The length of the CDR3 is 15 residues. DNA of the CDR3: TGTGCCAGCTCACCAGCGAGCGGAGGCGCCGGGGAGCTGTTTTTT. This translates into CASSPASGGAGELFF.

The chain uses TRBV10-3 and TRBJ1-4; 7 bases line up with TRBD1. The junction had 4 bases not matched to a gene; V was cut back by 7 bases and J by 2 bases. The CDR3 runs 14 residues. Germline-derived CDR1 and CDR2 are ENHRY and SYGVKD. The CDR3 DNA follows: TGTGCCATCAATTCAGGGGGGACTAATGAAAAACTGTTTTTT. This codes for CAINSGGTNEKLFF.

This clonotype was detected a few times. V is TRBV29-1 and J is TRBJ2-7, with a tentative D call TRBD2 (5 bases). CDR3 length: 13 residues. The germline V and J ends were trimmed by 5 bases and 5 bases, with 16 bases remaining between them. The germline V gene encodes CDR1 SQVTM and CDR2 ANQGSEA. The CDR3 is CSVSGSGIHEQYF. The CDR3, as DNA: TGCAGCGTTTCAGGATCGGGGATCCACGAGCAGTACTTC.

This clonotype was seen ten or more times. V and J are TRBV9 and TRBJ2-1, with D possibly TRBD1 on 7 matching bases. V lost 0 bases, J lost 4 bases, and 14 bases lay in between. From germline, CDR1 is SGDLS and CDR2 YYNGEE. The CDR3 is made up of 16 amino acids. The CDR3 loop is CASSVDAGTAYNEQFF. As DNA, the CDR3 is TGTGCCAGCAGCGTAGACGCGGGGACAGCATACAATGAGCAGTTCTTC.